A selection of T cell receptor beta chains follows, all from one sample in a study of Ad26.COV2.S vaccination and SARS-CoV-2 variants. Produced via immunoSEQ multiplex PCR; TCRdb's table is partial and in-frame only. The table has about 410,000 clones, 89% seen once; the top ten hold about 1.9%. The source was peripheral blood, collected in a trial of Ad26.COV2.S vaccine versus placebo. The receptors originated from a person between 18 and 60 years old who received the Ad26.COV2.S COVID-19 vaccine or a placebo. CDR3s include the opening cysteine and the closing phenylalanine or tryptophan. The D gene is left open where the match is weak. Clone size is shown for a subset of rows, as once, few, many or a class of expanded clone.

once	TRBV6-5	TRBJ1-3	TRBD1	CASSQTWDRGNTIYF	TGTGCCAGCAGTCAGACATGGGACAGGGGGAACACCATATATTTT
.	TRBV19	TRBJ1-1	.	CASTDSRGKRTEAFF	TGTGCCAGTACCGATTCCCGAGGGAAGAGGACTGAAGCTTTCTTT
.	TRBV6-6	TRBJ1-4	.	CASSQTGGRSNEKLFF	TGTGCCAGCAGCCAAACGGGGGGGCGGTCTAATGAAAAACTGTTTTTT
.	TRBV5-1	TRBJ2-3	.	CASSQDASTDTQYF	TGCGCCAGCAGCCAGGACGCTAGCACAGATACGCAGTATTTT
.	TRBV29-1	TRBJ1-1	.	CSVGDQGGTEAFF	TGCAGCGTTGGGGACCAGGGTGGGACTGAAGCTTTCTTT
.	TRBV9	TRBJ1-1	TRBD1	CASSPHGQGDTEAFF	TGTGCCAGCAGCCCCCACGGACAGGGCGACACTGAAGCTTTCTTT
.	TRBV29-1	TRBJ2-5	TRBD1	CSVRQGAGETQYF	TGCAGCGTAAGACAGGGGGCGGGTGAGACCCAGTACTTC
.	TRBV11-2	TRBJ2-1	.	CASSLTGYNEQFF	TGTGCCAGCAGCTTGACCGGATACAATGAGCAGTTCTTC
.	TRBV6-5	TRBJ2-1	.	CASSYVPTGNYNEQFF	TGTGCCAGCAGTTACGTTCCGACCGGTAATTACAATGAGCAGTTCTTC
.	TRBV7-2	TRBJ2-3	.	CASSLDGGSKSTDTQYF	TGTGCCAGCAGCTTAGATGGGGGATCTAAAAGCACAGATACGCAGTATTTT
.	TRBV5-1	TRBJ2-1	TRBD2	CASSLDGTNYNEQFF	TGCGCCAGCAGCCTAGACGGGACTAATTACAATGAGCAGTTCTTC
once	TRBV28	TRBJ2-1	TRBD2	CASETGLAGDLGYNEQFF	TGTGCCAGTGAAACGGGACTAGCGGGAGATTTAGGGTACAATGAGCAGTTCTTC
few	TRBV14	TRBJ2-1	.	CASSQHWEQFF	TGTGCCAGCAGCCAACACTGGGAGCAGTTCTTC
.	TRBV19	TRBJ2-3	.	CASSSAGSTDTQYF	TGTGCCAGTAGTTCCGCAGGTAGCACAGATACGCAGTATTTT
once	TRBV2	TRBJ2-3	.	CASSGASSTDTQYF	TGTGCCAGCAGTGGGGCTAGCAGCACAGATACGCAGTATTTT
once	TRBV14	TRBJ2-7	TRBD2	CASSLQGSGLAGFEEQYF	TGTGCCAGCAGCCTTCAGGGGAGCGGACTAGCGGGTTTTGAGGAGCAGTACTTC
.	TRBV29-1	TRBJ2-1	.	CSVVDNEQFF	TGCAGCGTTGTTGACAATGAGCAGTTCTTC
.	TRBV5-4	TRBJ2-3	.	CASSPSFRPSTDTQYF	TGTGCCAGCAGCCCTAGCTTCAGGCCTAGCACAGATACGCAGTATTTT
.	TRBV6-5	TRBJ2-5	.	CASCLHAGRVRTQYF	TGTGCCAGCTGTCTTCACGCTGGGCGTGTGAGGACCCAGTACTTC
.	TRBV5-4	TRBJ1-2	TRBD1	CASSFSGGDGYTF	TGTGCCAGCAGCTTTTCAGGGGGCGATGGCTACACCTTC
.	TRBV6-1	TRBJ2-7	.	CASSERRREPSYEQYF	TGTGCCAGCAGTGAACGTCGGCGGGAACCGTCCTACGAGCAGTACTTC
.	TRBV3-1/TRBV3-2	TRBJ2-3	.	CAPAKGQGPSTDTQYF	TGTGCACCAGCCAAGGGCCAGGGGCCTAGCACAGATACGCAGTATTTT
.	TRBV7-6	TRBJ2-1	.	CASSLERRAPPYNEQFF	TGTGCCAGCAGCTTAGAAAGGCGGGCCCCCCCCTACAATGAGCAGTTCTTC
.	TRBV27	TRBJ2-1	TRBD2	CASSLSGGTYNEQFF	TGTGCCAGCAGTTTATCCGGGGGGACCTACAATGAGCAGTTCTTC
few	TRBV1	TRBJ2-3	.	CTSSPLTLAHSTDTQYF	TGCACCAGCAGCCCCCTAACCCTAGCGCACTCCACAGATACGCAGTATTTT
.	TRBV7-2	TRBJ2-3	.	CASSFPADTQYF	TGTGCCAGCAGCTTCCCCGCCGATACGCAGTATTTT
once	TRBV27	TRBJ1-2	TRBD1	CASSYGTGFGYTF	TGTGCCAGCAGTTACGGGACAGGGTTTGGCTACACCTTC
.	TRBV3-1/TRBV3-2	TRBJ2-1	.	CASSQESGRNEQFF	TGTGCCAGCAGCCAAGAGTCGGGTCGGAATGAGCAGTTCTTC
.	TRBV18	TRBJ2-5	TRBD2	CASSPPVAGGRETQYF	TGTGCCAGCTCACCACCGGTAGCGGGAGGTCGAGAGACCCAGTACTTC
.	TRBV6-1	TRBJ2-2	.	CASSEWHGETTGELFF	TGTGCCAGCAGTGAATGGCACGGAGAGACTACCGGGGAGCTGTTTTTT
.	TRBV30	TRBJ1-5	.	CAWSVGRNQPQHF	TGTGCCTGGAGTGTTGGGCGCAATCAGCCCCAGCATTTT
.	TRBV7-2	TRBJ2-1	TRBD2	CASRLTSGRSYEQFF	TGTGCCAGCAGACTTACTAGCGGGAGGTCGTATGAGCAGTTCTTC
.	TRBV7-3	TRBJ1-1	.	CASSPDRASTEAFF	TGTGCCAGCAGCCCGGACCGGGCGAGCACTGAAGCTTTCTTT
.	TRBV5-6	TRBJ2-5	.	CASSLRILSWRQETQYF	TGTGCCAGCAGCTTGCGGATCCTCTCTTGGAGGCAAGAGACCCAGTACTTC
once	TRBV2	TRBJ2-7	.	CASSPTGTLSYEQYF	TGTGCCAGCAGTCCCACCGGGACCCTCTCCTACGAGCAGTACTTC
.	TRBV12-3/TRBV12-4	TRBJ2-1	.	CASSFGQHNEQFF	TGTGCCAGCAGTTTTGGGCAGCACAATGAGCAGTTCTTC
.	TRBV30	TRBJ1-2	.	CAWTLPGGYGYTF	TGTGCCTGGACCCTCCCCGGGGGCTATGGCTACACCTTC
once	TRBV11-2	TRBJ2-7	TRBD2	CASSFGTSGTYEQYF	TGTGCCAGCAGCTTCGGGACTAGCGGAACCTACGAGCAGTACTTC
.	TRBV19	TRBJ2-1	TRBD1	CASRTGGQFF	TGTGCCAGCCGTACAGGGGGGCAGTTCTTC
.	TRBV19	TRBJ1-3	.	CASSIDISGGGTIYF	TGTGCCAGTAGTATAGATATCTCCGGGGGAGGCACCATATATTTT
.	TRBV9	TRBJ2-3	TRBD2	CASSVESGSDTQYF	TGTGCCAGCAGCGTAGAAAGCGGGAGTGATACGCAGTATTTT
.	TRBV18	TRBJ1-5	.	CASSFGARDQPQHF	TGTGCCAGCTCCTTTGGGGCGCGTGATCAGCCCCAGCATTTT
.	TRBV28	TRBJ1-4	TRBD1	CASSSSGQGANEKLFF	TGTGCCAGCAGTTCCTCAGGACAGGGGGCAAACGAAAAACTGTTTTTT
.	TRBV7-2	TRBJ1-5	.	CASSFKPGNQPQHF	TGTGCCAGCAGCTTTAAACCGGGCAATCAGCCCCAGCATTTT
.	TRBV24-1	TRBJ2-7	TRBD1	CATSDSGTGGLYEQYF	TGTGCCACCAGTGATTCCGGGACAGGGGGATTGTACGAGCAGTACTTC
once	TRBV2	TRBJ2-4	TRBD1	CASSEGPGTGRILAKNIQYF	TGTGCCAGCAGTGAAGGCCCCGGGACAGGGAGGATACTAGCCAAAAACATTCAGTACTTC
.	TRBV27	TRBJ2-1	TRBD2	CASSPGRLAGGNEQFF	TGTGCCAGCAGTCCGGGGAGACTAGCGGGGGGCAATGAGCAGTTCTTC
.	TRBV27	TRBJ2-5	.	CASRLEETQYF	TGTGCCAGCAGATTGGAAGAGACCCAGTACTTC
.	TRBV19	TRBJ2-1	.	CASSLGRGNEQFF	TGTGCCAGCTCCCTGGGGAGGGGGAATGAGCAGTTCTTC
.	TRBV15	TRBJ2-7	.	CATSRDRYEQYF	TGTGCCACCAGCAGAGATCGTTACGAGCAGTACTTC
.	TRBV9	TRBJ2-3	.	CASSSNQAAFSDTQYF	TGTGCCAGTTCCTCCAACCAGGCCGCATTTTCAGATACGCAGTATTTT